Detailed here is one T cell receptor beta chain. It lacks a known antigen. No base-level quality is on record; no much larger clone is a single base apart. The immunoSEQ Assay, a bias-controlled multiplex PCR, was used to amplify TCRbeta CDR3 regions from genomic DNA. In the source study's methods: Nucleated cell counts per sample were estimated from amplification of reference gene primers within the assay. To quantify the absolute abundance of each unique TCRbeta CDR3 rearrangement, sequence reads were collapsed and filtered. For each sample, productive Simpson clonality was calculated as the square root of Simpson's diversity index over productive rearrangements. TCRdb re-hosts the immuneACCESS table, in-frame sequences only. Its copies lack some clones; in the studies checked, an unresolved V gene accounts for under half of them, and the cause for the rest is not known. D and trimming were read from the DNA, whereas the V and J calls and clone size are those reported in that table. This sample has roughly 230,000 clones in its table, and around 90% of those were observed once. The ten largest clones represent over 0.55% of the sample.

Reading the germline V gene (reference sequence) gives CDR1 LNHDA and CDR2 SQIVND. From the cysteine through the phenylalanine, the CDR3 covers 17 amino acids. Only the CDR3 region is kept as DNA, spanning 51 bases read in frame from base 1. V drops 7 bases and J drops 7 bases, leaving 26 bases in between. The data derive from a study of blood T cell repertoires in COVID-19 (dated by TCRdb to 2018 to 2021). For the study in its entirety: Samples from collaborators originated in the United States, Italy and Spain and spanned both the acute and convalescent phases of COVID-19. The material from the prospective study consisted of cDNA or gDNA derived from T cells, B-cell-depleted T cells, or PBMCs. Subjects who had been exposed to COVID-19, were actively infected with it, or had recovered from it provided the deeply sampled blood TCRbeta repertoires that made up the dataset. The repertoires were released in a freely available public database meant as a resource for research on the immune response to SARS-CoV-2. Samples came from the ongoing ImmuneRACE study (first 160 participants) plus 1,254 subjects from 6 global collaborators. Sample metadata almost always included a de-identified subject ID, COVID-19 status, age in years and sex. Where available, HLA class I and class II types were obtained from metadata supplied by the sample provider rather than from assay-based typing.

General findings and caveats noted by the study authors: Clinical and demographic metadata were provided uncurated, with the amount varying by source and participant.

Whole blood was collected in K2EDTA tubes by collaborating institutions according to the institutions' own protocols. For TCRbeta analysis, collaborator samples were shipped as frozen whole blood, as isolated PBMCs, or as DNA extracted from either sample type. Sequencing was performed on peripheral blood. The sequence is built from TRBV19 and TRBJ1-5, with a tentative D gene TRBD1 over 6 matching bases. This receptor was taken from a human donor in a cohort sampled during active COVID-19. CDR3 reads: CASIPPGGAGVGQPQHF. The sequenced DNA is TGTGCCAGTATCCCCCCGGGTGGGGCAGGGGTAGGACAGCCCCAGCATTTT. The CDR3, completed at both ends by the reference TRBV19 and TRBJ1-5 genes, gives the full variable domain DGGITQSPKYLFRKEGQNVTLSCEQNLNHDAMYWYRQDPGQGLRLIYYSQIVNDFQKGDIAEGYSVSREKKESFPLTVTSAQKNPTAFYLCASIPPGGAGVGQPQHFGDGTRLSIL.